Listed below are T cell receptor beta chains from one sample, sequenced in a study of blood T cell repertoires in COVID-19. This table comes from immunoSEQ multiplex PCR, and its TCRdb copy is limited to in-frame clones, with some not included. The data contain around 220,000 clones, 80% to 90% of them singletons. The sample consisted of peripheral blood. Receptors were obtained from a woman over 75 with acute or convalescent COVID-19. Each CDR3 is given with its conserved first and last residue. D genes are given only for firm matches. Part of the rows lack a size; the others show once, few, many or a class for expanded clones.

clone_size j_call d_call v_call cdr3_aa cdr3_nt
few TRBJ1-1 . TRBV11-2 CASSAHRQYTEAFF TGTGCCAGCAGCGCTCACAGGCAGTACACTGAAGCTTTCTTT
few TRBJ2-1 TRBD1 TRBV11-2 CASSFGTGGEFF TGTGCCAGCAGCTTCGGGACAGGGGGCGAATTCTTC
. TRBJ1-2 . TRBV19 CASSIMARSYTF TGTGCCAGTAGTATTATGGCAAGAAGCTACACCTTC
. TRBJ2-1 TRBD2 TRBV18 CASSPRSSGRYNEQFF TGTGCCAGCTCACCAAGGTCCAGCGGGAGATACAATGAGCAGTTCTTC
. TRBJ1-1 TRBD1 TRBV7-6 CASSLGTGAEAFF TGTGCCAGCAGCTTAGGGACAGGGGCTGAAGCTTTCTTT
. TRBJ2-2 . TRBV10-3 CAISAASGASTGELFF TGTGCCATCAGTGCTGCGTCAGGGGCCAGCACCGGGGAGCTGTTTTTT
. TRBJ2-7 . TRBV24-1 CATSDSGQRGTLSGEQYF TGTGCCACCAGTGATTCCGGACAAAGGGGGACACTAAGTGGCGAGCAGTACTTC
. TRBJ1-1 . TRBV3-1/TRBV3-2 CASSQDGPVEAFF TGTGCCAGCAGCCAAGATGGCCCAGTTGAAGCTTTCTTT
. TRBJ2-6 . TRBV6-5 CASSYSGEEGANVLTF TGTGCCAGCAGTTACTCGGGTGAGGAGGGGGCCAACGTCCTGACTTTC
. TRBJ2-2 . TRBV12-3/TRBV12-4 CASNLRVTGELFF TGTGCCAGCAACCTTCGGGTGACCGGGGAGCTGTTTTTT
. TRBJ2-4 . TRBV2 CASSEWVSGNIQYF TGTGCCAGCAGTGAATGGGTCTCGGGAAACATTCAGTACTTC